A selection of T cell receptor beta chains follows, all from one sample in a study of PD-L1 blockade in urothelial cancer. The method was immunoSEQ multiplex PCR; TCRdb's version includes in-frame clones alone and lacks a portion of them. The table has 45,000 to 60,000 clones, approximately 78% seen once; the top ten hold about 1.7%. This material consisted of PBMCs, taken around atezolizumab (anti-PD-L1) treatment. These receptor sequences come from a man between 45 and 60 years old with urothelial cancer. Both conserved end residues are part of each CDR3. A D gene is named only where the DNA matches it firmly. Some rows have no size entry. The others give once, few or many, or a class for an expanded clone.

.	.	TRBV7-8	TRBJ2-3	TGTGCCAGCAGCTTAAGCGGGAGCACAGATACGCAGTATTTT	CASSLSGSTDTQYF
.	.	TRBV7-9	TRBJ2-3	TGTGCCAGCAGCCCGAATCGGAGCCCGTTCACAGATACGCAGTATTTT	CASSPNRSPFTDTQYF
.	.	TRBV5-1	TRBJ1-1	TGCGCCAGCAGCTTTGGTTCACTGGGGGGGGGAACTGAAGCTTTCTTT	CASSFGSLGGGTEAFF
.	.	TRBV2	TRBJ1-5	TGTGCCAGCAGTGAAGTGGGGAGAGGTCAGCCCCAGCATTTT	CASSEVGRGQPQHF
.	TRBD2	TRBV7-7	TRBJ2-5	TGTGCTAGCAGCTTAAATGCGGGAGGCCCCACAGAGACCCAGTACTTC	CASSLNAGGPTETQYF
.	.	TRBV6-1	TRBJ1-5	TGTGCCAGCAGTTCCCTCCCGGGACCCCAGCATTTT	CASSSLPGPQHF
.	.	TRBV6-6	TRBJ1-4	TGTGCCAGCAGTTACCGGGACATCGAAGAAAAACTGTTTTTT	CASSYRDIEEKLFF
.	.	TRBV2	TRBJ2-3	TGTGCCAGCAGTGATATTGTAGATACGCAGTATTTT	CASSDIVDTQYF
.	.	TRBV20-1	TRBJ2-7	TGCAGTGCGAGGACACTCTACGAGCAGTACTTC	CSARTLYEQYF
.	.	TRBV6-5	TRBJ1-1	TGTGCCAGCAGCCAGCGCCTGAACACTGAAGCTTTCTTT	CASSQRLNTEAFF
.	.	TRBV19	TRBJ1-3	TGTGCCAGTAGTCAGGGTCGAAACACCATATATTTT	CASSQGRNTIYF
.	TRBD1	TRBV6-4	TRBJ1-1	TGTGCCAGCAGTTACAGGGGGAACACTGAAGCTTTCTTT	CASSYRGNTEAFF
.	TRBD1	TRBV30	TRBJ2-5	TGTGCCTGGAGTTCCGGACAGGGGGCGGTACAGACCCAGTACTTC	CAWSSGQGAVQTQYF
.	.	TRBV5-4	TRBJ2-3	TGTGCCAGCAGCTTTAGCCGTAGAGATACGCAGTATTTT	CASSFSRRDTQYF
.	.	TRBV6-5	TRBJ2-3	TGTGCCAGCAGCATCTCCCGGGGGGCCACAGATACGCAGTATTTT	CASSISRGATDTQYF
.	TRBD1	TRBV6-6	TRBJ2-7	TGTGCCAGCACCCCCCGGACAGGGGCCCGAGAGCAGTACTTC	CASTPRTGAREQYF
.	TRBD1	TRBV28	TRBJ1-1	TGTGCCAGCAGTCCGGACAGGGGGCGAAGTCTCTTT	CASSPDRGRSLF
.	.	TRBV11-1	TRBJ2-5	TGTGCCATTCTTGGGGCCCAAGAGACCCAGTACTTC	CAILGAQETQYF
.	TRBD1	TRBV27	TRBJ2-7	TGTGCCAGCTCCGGGACAGGGGGGAACGAGCAGTACTTC	CASSGTGGNEQYF
few	.	TRBV6-6	TRBJ2-2	TGTGCCAGCAGACACCGAGGTGCCGGGGAGCTGTTTTTT	CASRHRGAGELFF
.	.	TRBV27	TRBJ1-4	TGTGCCAGCAGCCTAGGGGTGACAACCTCGACTAATGAAAAACTGTTTTTT	CASSLGVTTSTNEKLFF
medium-sized	TRBD1	TRBV19	TRBJ1-6	TGTGCCAGTAGCCCACAGGGGAAGGGTTCACCCCTCCACTTT	CASSPQGKGSPLHF
.	.	TRBV21-1	TRBJ1-2	TGTGCCAGCAGCATGTGGCAGGACAGGCGTTTCATCTACACCTTC	CASSMWQDRRFIYTF
.	.	TRBV4-1	TRBJ1-5	TGCGCCAGCAGCCAAGAGGCAGGGCATAGCAATCAGCCCCAGCATTTT	CASSQEAGHSNQPQHF
.	.	TRBV18	TRBJ1-2	TGTGCCAGCTCACTGTCAGGTTACAACTATGGCTACACCTTC	CASSLSGYNYGYTF
.	.	TRBV10-1	TRBJ2-5	TGCGCCAGCAGTGAGTCTAGGGGCCAACAAGAGACCCAGTACTTC	CASSESRGQQETQYF
.	.	TRBV7-9	TRBJ2-4	TGTGCCAGCAGCTTACCATCAAGCGTGGTTCAGTACTTC	CASSLPSSVVQYF
.	.	TRBV29-1	TRBJ2-3	TGCAGCGTAGCCTCAGGGGATACGCAGTATTTT	CSVASGDTQYF
.	.	TRBV2	TRBJ2-1	TGTGCCAGCAGTGAGGGGAGCTACAATGAGCAGTTCTTC	CASSEGSYNEQFF
few	TRBD1	TRBV10-1	TRBJ2-2	TGCGCCAGCAGTGAGTCGAGGGGGCGGGCCACCGGGGAGCTGTTTTTT	CASSESRGRATGELFF
.	.	TRBV5-6	TRBJ2-5	TGTGCCAGCAGCTTGGGGCAACAAGAGACCCAGTACTTC	CASSLGQQETQYF
few	.	TRBV2	TRBJ1-1	TGTGCCAGCCTCAGTTGGGCAGGGGTGAACACTGAAGCTTTCTTT	CASLSWAGVNTEAFF
.	.	TRBV7-9	TRBJ1-1	TGTGCCAGCAGCTCACAGAGAGCTATGAACACTGAAGCTTTCTTT	CASSSQRAMNTEAFF
once	TRBD2	TRBV25-1	TRBJ2-2	TGTGCCAGCGGGGGACTAGTCCACGGGGAGCTGTTTTTT	CASGGLVHGELFF
.	.	TRBV10-2	TRBJ1-1	TGCGCCAGCACCAATGGAGGGGGGGGGCTAAGAGCTTTCTTT	CASTNGGGGLRAFF
.	TRBD1	TRBV30	TRBJ1-4	TGTGCCTGGAGTACAGGGGGCGCGGACGAAAAACTGTTTTTT	CAWSTGGADEKLFF
.	TRBD2	TRBV18	TRBJ2-1	TGTGCCAGCTCACCAATCCAGCGGGAGTACAATGAGCAGTTCTTC	CASSPIQREYNEQFF
few	.	TRBV2	TRBJ1-4	TGTGCCAGCACCGGCGCGGCAGGGAAGAGTGAAAAACTGTTTTTT	CASTGAAGKSEKLFF
once	.	TRBV2	TRBJ1-6	TGTGCCAGCAGCGGACAGTATAATTCACCCCTCCACTTT	CASSGQYNSPLHF
.	.	TRBV27	TRBJ2-1	TGTGCCAGCAGTCCAGAAGGGGGGGTATACAATGAGCAGTTCTTC	CASSPEGGVYNEQFF